Listed below are T cell receptor beta chains from one sample, sequenced in a study of monozygotic twins with inflammatory bowel disease. TCRdb re-called the 5' RACE reads and catalogs CDR3 proteins one per entry, DNA excluded. Seen in this sample are approximately 160,000 distinct CDR3 sequences; the ten most common clones hold less than 7.5%. The specimen sequenced was blood. These receptors all come from a human donor with ulcerative colitis or Crohn's disease, or a healthy co-twin of an affected twin (not recorded which). Both conserved end residues are part of each CDR3. The order of the fields is V gene, J gene, CDR3 protein.

v_gene: TRBV3-1; j_gene: TRBJ1-5; CDR3aa: CASSLSGQGNQPQHF
v_gene: TRBV9; j_gene: TRBJ2-1; CDR3aa: CASSVDGGGGSLPEQFF
v_gene: TRBV3-1; j_gene: TRBJ1-2; CDR3aa: CASSSGRYGYTF
v_gene: TRBV29-1; j_gene: TRBJ1-5; CDR3aa: CSVKAGVDQPQHF
v_gene: TRBV28; j_gene: TRBJ2-5; CDR3aa: CASSWGDSGQETQYF
v_gene: TRBV12-3/TRBV12-4; j_gene: TRBJ1-2; CDR3aa: CASTDRDRGPAYGYTF
v_gene: TRBV27; j_gene: TRBJ1-5; CDR3aa: CASSALQGLGPGPQHF
v_gene: TRBV28; j_gene: TRBJ2-1; CDR3aa: CASRTGSYNEQFF
v_gene: TRBV29-1; j_gene: TRBJ2-7; CDR3aa: CSVGLEGEQYF
v_gene: TRBV10-3; j_gene: TRBJ1-2; CDR3aa: CAISESPGTGGNYGYTF
v_gene: TRBV5-1; j_gene: TRBJ2-2; CDR3aa: CASSSRLTWNTGELFF
v_gene: TRBV6-5; j_gene: TRBJ2-3; CDR3aa: CAAGTPLTDTQYF
v_gene: TRBV18; j_gene: TRBJ1-5; CDR3aa: CASSPPGRGDQPQHF
v_gene: TRBV7-2; j_gene: TRBJ1-2; CDR3aa: CASSLEPGPGVGYTF
v_gene: TRBV10-2; j_gene: TRBJ2-3; CDR3aa: CASSARLAGGPTDTQYF
v_gene: TRBV29-1; j_gene: TRBJ2-1; CDR3aa: CSVLGRSSYNEQFF
v_gene: TRBV28; j_gene: TRBJ1-6; CDR3aa: CASSLLRDSPNSPLHF
v_gene: TRBV6-2/TRBV6-3; j_gene: TRBJ1-2; CDR3aa: CASSFSIGYGYTF
v_gene: TRBV3-1; j_gene: TRBJ2-7; CDR3aa: CASSQGTYSSYEQYF
v_gene: TRBV9; j_gene: TRBJ1-1; CDR3aa: CASSVEPMNTEAFF
v_gene: TRBV20-1; j_gene: TRBJ1-4; CDR3aa: CSALGQPRTLLNEKLFF
v_gene: TRBV7-6; j_gene: TRBJ2-7; CDR3aa: CASSPPNDEQYF